These 8 T cell receptor beta chains were sequenced from one sample in a study of type 1 regulatory T cells. MiXCR, run by TCRdb on the reads, gives a single entry per CDR3 protein. The repertoire consists of about 100,000 distinct CDR3 sequences, with roughly 30% occurring once and the leading ten covering about 2.4%. The sample consisted of CD4+ T cells, either the whole sample or a sorted fraction (not recorded which). The receptor set was obtained from a human donor in good health.

V and J are TRBV20-1 and TRBJ2-5; D is ambiguous. Between the trimmed V and J ends, which lost 6 bases and 2 bases, there was a span of 16 bases. Per germline, CDR1 DFQATT and CDR2 SNEGSKA (reference sequence). This CDR3 comprises 14 residues. CDR3 sequence reads: CSARSGGVQETQYF. The CDR3 bases are TGCAGTGCAAGATCGGGCGGAGTACAAGAGACCCAGTACTTC.

The chain recombines TRBV6-5 with TRBJ1-5; no firm D call. The CDR3 spans 12 residues. Germline V gene data show CDR1 as MNHEY and CDR2 as SVGAGI. V lost 5 bases, J lost 9 bases, and 11 bases lay in between. The CDR3 region has the DNA TGTGCCAGCAGTACCCGTATCGGGCCCCAGCATTTT. Its protein is CASSTRIGPQHF.

The chain recombines TRBV18 with TRBJ2-3; 8 positions match TRBD2. From germline, CDR1 is KGHSH and CDR2 LQKENI. The V and J ends lost 3 bases and 3 bases, in that order; junction bases with no gene match: 8. The CDR3 totals 16 residues. CDR3 nucleotide sequence: TGTGCCAGCTCACCGAGTAGCGGGATACGTACAGATACGCAGTATTTT. Its protein is CASSPSSGIRTDTQYF.

A few counts support this clonotype. This chain connects TRBV20-1 to TRBJ2-4, with D perhaps matching TRBD1 (5 bases). The V gene lost 6 bases and the J gene lost 0 bases, with 15 bases spanning the gap. CDR1 DFQATT and CDR2 SNEGSKA come from the germline V gene (reference sequence). The CDR3 is 15 residues long. CDR3 nucleotides: TGCAGTGCCTTTACGGCAGGGCTAGCCAAAAACATTCAGTACTTC. Its protein product is CSAFTAGLAKNIQYF.

This chain joins TRBV28 and TRBJ1-2; D is possibly TRBD1 (6 bases). V lost 4 bases to trimming and J lost 4 bases, with 7 bases between them. The CDR3 runs to 12 residues. From germline, CDR1 is MDHEN and CDR2 SYDVKM. The CDR3 DNA is TGTGCCAGCAGTTCAGGGGTCTATGGCTACACCTTC. Amino acids: CASSSGVYGYTF.

The V gene is TRBV3-1, the J gene TRBJ2-7; TRBD2 matches 8 bases. V lost 3 bases, J lost 4 bases, and 11 bases stayed unmatched. This CDR3 region has 16 residues. Germline V lookup: CDR1 LGHDT, CDR2 YNNKEL (reference sequence). The CDR3 DNA reads as TGTGCCAGCAGCCAGGTAAACGGGAGGGCCGGTTACGAGCAGTACTTC. This translates into CASSQVNGRAGYEQYF.

The chain links TRBV20-1 to TRBJ2-5; 15 nucleotides align to TRBD2. V lost 3 bases and J lost 2; bases outside the gene matches: 4. Germline V CDR1 and CDR2: DFQATT, SNEGSKA (reference sequence). The CDR3 is made up of 16 amino acids. CDR3 sequence reads: CSARAGLAGGQETQYF. The CDR3 DNA reads as TGCAGTGCTAGGGCCGGACTAGCGGGAGGGCAAGAGACCCAGTACTTC.

The genes are TRBV27 and TRBJ2-1; the D gene is possibly TRBD2 (5 bases). Trimming stripped 6 bases from V and 9 bases from J, with 18 bases between. CDR1 is MNHEY, CDR2 SMNVEV, per germline (reference sequence). The CDR3 spans 14 residues. The CDR3 region is CASSHGGQGGEQFF. DNA of the CDR3: TGTGCCAGCAGCCACGGCGGGCAAGGCGGTGAGCAGTTCTTC.